This TCR beta chain was captured by sequencing in a study of shared T cell receptors in the human thymus. Clones were read by immunoSEQ multiplex PCR, and TCRdb kept only the in-frame ones, dropping some. The top ten hold just under 0.0095% of the sample, which has hundreds of thousands of clones, approximately 89% seen once. This CDR3 has 16 amino acids. In germline, CDR1 is MGHRA, CDR2 YSYEKL. J was trimmed by 6 bases and V by 3 bases; bases with no gene match: 8. Separately, the same data were catalogued under a study of human thymus T cells.

The sample taken for sequencing was thymocytes. The rearrangement uses TRBV4-1 and TRBJ1-6; 7 nucleotides align to TRBD1. The TCR comes from a boy under two years old with a congenital heart defect. In DNA form, the CDR3 reads TGCGCCAGCAGCCACCCCGGACAGGATGTTAATTCACCCCTCCACTTT. It translates to CASSHPGQDVNSPLHF.